The 6 T cell receptor beta chains reported below all come from one sample, sequenced in a study of early T cells in non-severe SARS-CoV-2 infection. TCRdb processed the 5' RACE reads anew with MiXCR; each CDR3 protein has one entry. The sample holds 40,000 to 60,000 distinct CDR3 sequences; approximately 8.1% are singletons and the top ten take 4.5% to 7%. The specimen sequenced was whole blood. The receptors stem from an adult who was a healthcare worker with PCR-confirmed SARS-CoV-2 infection or an uninfected control (not recorded which).

On this clonotype: Mismatch with germline at one junction end may stem from a read error. The gene calls are TRBV5-1 and TRBJ1-1; the match to TRBD1 covers 7 bases. Looked up from germline, CDR1 is SGHRS and CDR2 is YFSETQ. This CDR3 comprises 12 residues. CDR3 loop: CASSLGQTEAFF. For the CDR3, the DNA is TGCGCCAGCAGTTTGGGACAGACTGAAGCTTTCTTT.

The chain joins TRBV5-8 to TRBJ1-6, with TRBD1 as a possible D gene (6 bases). This CDR3 is built from 13 residues. V was clipped by 4 bases and J by 9 bases, with 11 bases between them. CDR1 and CDR2 (germline): SGHTS, YDEGEE. CDR3 residues: CASSPGQFSPLHF. Here the CDR3 DNA reads TGTGCCAGCAGCCCCGGACAGTTTTCACCCCTCCACTTT.

Many counts were recorded for this clonotype. The chain has TRBV20-1 and TRBJ2-4; 10 nucleotides line up with TRBD1. CDR1 is DFQATT and CDR2 is SNEGSKA in the germline V gene (reference sequence). This CDR3 has 15 amino acids. The junction had 3 bases not matched to a gene; V was cut back by 4 bases and J by 0 bases. The CDR3 nucleotides are TGCAGTGCTACGGACAGGGGGGAAGCCAAAAACATTCAGTACTTC. Translation: CSATDRGEAKNIQYF.

This clonotype was seen at least ten times. The V and J genes are TRBV12-3 or TRBV12-4 and TRBJ2-7; D may be TRBD2 (6 bases). V lost 11 bases and J lost 4, with 15 bases in between. This CDR3 spans 12 amino acids. In DNA, the CDR3 is TGTGCCCCCCGGGGACTTGATTACGAGCAGTACTTC. Protein: CAPRGLDYEQYF.

This chain connects TRBV11-2 to TRBJ2-4; D possibly uses TRBD1 or TRBD2 (5 bases each). Trimming removed 2 bases from V and 9 bases from J, with 8 bases in between. CDR1 and CDR2 (germline): SGHAT, FQNNGV. The CDR3 spans 12 residues. The CDR3 here is CASSLRDGIQYF. CDR3 sequence (DNA): TGTGCCAGCAGCTTAAGGGACGGCATTCAGTACTTC.

This clonotype was recorded many times. The rearrangement joins TRBV18 to TRBJ2-2, with TRBD1 matching over 7 bases. This CDR3 region has 14 residues. With 4 bases clipped from V and 4 bases from J, the junction kept 3 bases outside the gene matches. Germline V gene sequence: CDR1 KGHSH, CDR2 LQKENI. The CDR3 here is CASSQGQTTGELFF. The CDR3 DNA reads as TGTGCCAGCTCACAGGGACAGACCACCGGGGAGCTGTTTTTT. Complete variable domain (other parts from reference TRBV18 and TRBJ2-2): NAGVMQNPRHLVRRRGQEARLRCSPMKGHSHVYWYRQLPEEGLKFMVYLQKENIIDESGMPKERFSAEFPKEGPSILRIQQVVRGDSAAYFCASSQGQTTGELFFGEGSRLTVL.